The source of this T cell receptor (beta chain) is a study of blood T cell repertoires in COVID-19. Study-level background: Samples of COVID-19 (acute and convalescent) were obtained from the United States, Italy and Spain. The cDNA or gDNA used as material had been derived from T cells, B-cell-depleted T cells, or PBMCs.

How the authors handled the data: Cell counts per sample came from amplifying reference gene primers. The assay was immunoSEQ multiplex PCR, and TCRdb's table has in-frame clones only and misses some. The V and J calls and clone size are taken from that table; D and trimming were inferred from the DNA. The data show 180,000 or so clones, around 81% seen once. Trimming removed 4 bases from V and 1 base from J, with 13 bases in between. Germline V gene lookup returns CDR1 MGHRA and CDR2 YSYEKL. This CDR3 is 15 amino acids long. Seattle enrolled patients during active infection and tracked them longitudinally.

The clonotype originates from a woman aged 40 to 50 with COVID-19, enrolled during active disease. What was sequenced was peripheral blood. The chain joins TRBV4-1 to TRBJ1-1; tentatively, D is TRBD1 (5 bases). CDR3 nucleotides: TGCGCCAGCAGCCCCCTGGAAGGGGCGAACACTGAAGCTTTCTTT. This gives the protein CASSPLEGANTEAFF.